These 32 T cell receptor beta chains were all obtained from the same sample, sequenced in a study of cytomegalovirus exposure and HLA in healthy donors. The PCR employed 60 Vbeta primers together with 13 Jbeta primers. Assay: immunoSEQ multiplex PCR; the TCRdb copy retains only in-frame clones and omits some. The repertoire holds about 140,000 clones, roughly 80% seen once, with around an eighth in the top ten. Sequencing used PBMCs. The source of these receptors is a woman aged 40 to 55 in good health and CMV-seronegative.

This clone occurred a few times. This chain connects TRBV15 to TRBJ2-7; D may be TRBD2 (5 bases). CDR3 length equals 13 residues. The germline V and J ends were trimmed by 3 bases and 2 bases, with 8 bases remaining between them. Per germline, CDR1 LNHNV and CDR2 YYDKDF (reference sequence). The CDR3 DNA reads TGTGCCACCAGCAGCAGCGGACCCTACGAGCAGTACTTC. Protein sequence: CATSSSGPYEQYF.

In this sample, this clone turned up a few times. CDR3 region: CASSLNRASTEAFF. The CDR3 bases are TGCGCCAGCAGTCTAAACAGGGCCTCCACTGAAGCTTTCTTT. The V and J genes are TRBV10-1 and TRBJ1-1, with TRBD1 as a possible D gene (6 bases). Looked up from germline, CDR1 is WNHNN and CDR2 is SYGVQD (reference sequence). V lost 5 bases to trimming and J lost 4 bases, with 14 bases between them. This CDR3 is built from 14 residues.

This clone was seen only a few times. The chain has TRBV6-5 and TRBJ2-3, with a tentative D call TRBD1 (5 bases). The length of the CDR3 is 13 residues. Trimming removed 6 bases at V and 6 bases at J, with 13 bases between. The germline V gene has CDR1 MNHEY and CDR2 SVGAGI. CDR3 sequence: CASSLSGLDTQYF. The CDR3 nucleotides read TGTGCCAGCAGCCTCTCAGGGTTGGATACGCAGTATTTT.

V is TRBV2 and J is TRBJ2-3, with 7 bases that match TRBD2. CDR3 size: 15 residues. CDR1 and CDR2 (germline): SNHLY, FYNNEI. The V segment lost 3 bases and the J segment 2 bases; nucleotides outside the gene matches: 5. The CDR3 DNA sequence: TGTGCCAGCAGTGAGGGGACTACGTACACAGATACGCAGTATTTT. Its protein is CASSEGTTYTDTQYF.

The chain recombines TRBV7-6 with TRBJ2-2, with unresolved D. The CDR3 has 15 residues. V was pared by 2 bases and J by 1 base, with 8 bases between. Germline loops: CDR1 SGHVS, CDR2 FNYEAQ. The DNA of the CDR3 is TGTGCCAGCAGCTTAACTTTGGTGAACACCGGGGAGCTGTTTTTT. This gives the protein CASSLTLVNTGELFF.

V is TRBV5-6 and J is TRBJ2-5; weak D call: TRBD2 (5 bases). The CDR3 extends over 14 amino acids. CDR1 is SGHDT and CDR2 is YYEEEE in the germline V gene. V was shortened by 0 bases and J by 4 bases, with 10 bases between the two germline ends. CDR3 in DNA: TGTGCCAGCAGCTTGGGTCTAGCTGGAGAGACCCAGTACTTC. It translates to CASSLGLAGETQYF.

The sample holds one count of this clone. The chain uses TRBV19 and TRBJ2-7; 8 bases map to TRBD1. Germline CDR1 LNHDA, CDR2 SQIVND (reference sequence). CDR3 size: 12 residues. After removal of 10 bases from V and 5 bases from J, the junction contained 7 bases not matched to a gene. The CDR3 spells CATRTGYNEQYF. CDR3 nucleotide sequence: TGTGCCACAAGGACAGGGTACAACGAGCAGTACTTC.

V is TRBV25-1 and J is TRBJ1-2; tentative D call: TRBD1 (5 bases). V was shortened by 5 bases and J by 8 bases, with 18 bases between the two germline ends. From germline, CDR1 is MGHDK and CDR2 SYGVNS. The CDR3 has 14 residues. The CDR3 DNA reads TGTGCCAGCAGTAGAAGGGGCAGCATTCAGGGCTACACCTTC. It is translated as CASSRRGSIQGYTF.

Concerning this clone: The same CDR3 can be traced to other DNA sequences in this sample. The V and J genes are TRBV28 and TRBJ2-3; TRBD2 aligns across 10 bases. Losses at the gene ends were 3 bases for V and 3 bases for J; bases not matched to a gene: 3. CDR3 size: 15 residues. Per the germline V gene, CDR1 is MDHEN and CDR2 is SYDVKM. The CDR3 loop is CASSLQRGGTDTQYF. CDR3 nucleotide sequence: TGTGCCAGCAGTTTGCAGCGGGGGGGTACAGATACGCAGTATTTT.

This clone has just one count. The CDR3 nucleotides are TGTGCCAGCAGTGGACAGGGAAGCACAGATACGCAGTATTTT. Translating it yields CASSGQGSTDTQYF. The V call is TRBV28, the J call TRBJ2-3; TRBD1 aligns across 8 bases. The V segment lost 5 bases and the J segment 0 bases; nucleotides outside the gene matches: 1. CDR1 and CDR2 (germline): MDHEN, SYDVKM. CDR3 length: 14 amino acids.

Regarding this clone: A read error may account for a junction end that differs from germline. This chain joins TRBV7-9 and TRBJ1-6, with 9 nucleotides matching TRBD1. CDR1 is SEHNR and CDR2 is FQNEAQ in the germline V gene (reference sequence). This CDR3 is 15 amino acids long. The CDR3 spells CSSSLDRGDNSPLHF. CDR3 sequence (DNA): TGTTCCAGCAGCTTGGACAGGGGCGATAATTCACCCCTCCACTTT.

The J gene is TRBJ2-3, the V gene TRBV12-5, with 9 bases lining up with TRBD1. Germline values: CDR1 LGHNT, CDR2 FRNRAP. V lost 6 bases and J lost 2; bases outside the gene matches: 3. This CDR3 region has 14 residues. CDR3 region: CASGDRGDTDTQYF. Here the CDR3 DNA reads TGTGCTAGTGGCGACAGGGGGGACACAGATACGCAGTATTTT.

The rearrangement links TRBV7-2 to TRBJ2-3; D perhaps matches TRBD2 (6 bases). The V gene lost 1 base and the J gene lost 6 bases, with 26 bases spanning the gap. The CDR3 length is 19 residues. CDR1 and CDR2 (germline): SGHTA, FQGNSA. CDR3 residues: CASSLVVGAKRAGSDTQYF. The CDR3 nucleotides read TGTGCCAGCAGCTTAGTGGTCGGGGCCAAGCGGGCGGGCAGCGATACGCAGTATTTT.

The CDR3 DNA follows: TGTGCCAGCACCGTTAATGTCAGGCGGGTCCGTTCCCAGACCCAGTACTTC. Translated: CASTVNVRRVRSQTQYF. This chain connects TRBV7-2 to TRBJ2-5, with D possibly matching TRBD2 (5 bases). This CDR3 contains 17 residues. With 7 bases removed from V and 6 bases from J, the gap between germline ends came to 27 bases. The germline V gene encodes CDR1 SGHTA and CDR2 FQGNSA.

This rearrangement joins TRBV5-4 to TRBJ2-2; D not resolved. The germline V gene has CDR1 SGHNT and CDR2 YYREEE (reference sequence). With 2 bases removed from V and 2 bases from J, the gap between germline ends came to 10 bases. The CDR3 is 15 residues long. The CDR3 DNA is TGTGCCAGCAGCTTTTCTTCCCGTAACACCGGGGAGCTGTTTTTT. Translated: CASSFSSRNTGELFF.

This clone was found once. The chain is built from TRBV19 and TRBJ2-7; no clear D gene. Germline V lookup: CDR1 LNHDA, CDR2 SQIVND (reference sequence). Trimming removed 5 bases at V and 1 base at J, with 9 bases between. The CDR3 is made up of 13 amino acids. The CDR3 region is CASSPDISYEQYF. The CDR3 DNA reads as TGTGCCAGTAGTCCAGATATTTCCTACGAGCAGTACTTC.

The gene calls are TRBV7-2 and TRBJ2-1, with 10 bases lining up with TRBD1. Germline V gene lookup returns CDR1 SGHTA and CDR2 FQGNSA. J gave up 6 bases and V 5 bases, and 7 bases lay outside the gene matches. This CDR3 has 15 amino acids. CDR3: CASSPRDRGVNEQFF. The DNA for the CDR3 is TGTGCCAGCAGCCCCCGGGACAGGGGCGTCAATGAGCAGTTCTTC.

The chain combines TRBV9 with TRBJ2-1; 7 bases are a match to TRBD2. Looked up from germline, CDR1 is SGDLS and CDR2 is YYNGEE. This CDR3 contains 14 residues. J gave up 6 bases and V 0 bases, and 3 bases lay outside the gene matches. This CDR3 reads CASSVEGGINEQFF. For the CDR3, the DNA is TGTGCCAGCAGCGTAGAGGGAGGGATCAATGAGCAGTTCTTC. The full variable domain, in which reference TRBV9 and TRBJ2-1 provide the parts outside the CDR3, is DSGVTQTPKHLITATGQRVTLRCSPRSGDLSVYWYQQSLDQGLQFLIQYYNGEERAKGNILERFSAQQFPDLHSELNLSSLELGDSALYFCASSVEGGINEQFFGPGTRLTVL.

V and J are TRBV28 and TRBJ1-3; D gene uncertain. Germline CDR1 MDHEN, CDR2 SYDVKM. This CDR3 has 15 amino acids. The V end was cut by 5 bases, the J end by 0 bases, with 11 bases between. CDR3 loop: CASSDTQNSGNTIYF. The CDR3 DNA reads TGTGCCAGCAGTGACACACAGAACTCTGGAAACACCATATATTTT.

The chain carries TRBV7-9 and TRBJ1-3; unclear D gene. The CDR3 sequence is 15 residues long. Germline assignment: CDR1 SEHNR and CDR2 FQNEAQ (reference sequence). The V and J ends lost 5 bases and 3 bases respectively, with 14 bases between them. CDR3 DNA: TGTGCCAGCAGCCAGACGCGCCCGGGTGGAAACACCATATATTTT. Translation gives CASSQTRPGGNTIYF. Variable domain in full (rest from reference TRBV7-9 and TRBJ1-3): DTGVSQNPRHKITKRGQNVTFRCDPISEHNRLYWYRQTLGQGPEFLTYFQNEAQLEKSRLLSDRFSAERPKGSFSTLEIQRTEQGDSAMYLCASSQTRPGGNTIYFGEGSWLTVV.

The chain carries TRBV6-9 and TRBJ2-5; D gene unclear. This CDR3 spans 13 amino acids. Per germline, CDR1 MNHGY and CDR2 SVAAGI. The V and J ends lost 2 bases and 3 bases respectively, with 7 bases between them. The CDR3 DNA sequence: TGTGCCAGCAGTTATCCACAGAAAGAGACCCAGTACTTC. Amino acid sequence: CASSYPQKETQYF.

The sample holds one count of this clone. This chain connects TRBV6-5 to TRBJ2-1, with TRBD2 as a possible D gene (5 bases). CDR3 length: 15 amino acids. The V end lost 0 bases, the J end lost 12 bases, and 18 bases lay between the germline ends. Looked up from germline, CDR1 is MNHEY and CDR2 is SVGAGI. The CDR3 region is CASSYSPTGLWGQFF. The CDR3 bases are TGTGCCAGCAGTTACTCCCCTACTGGACTCTGGGGGCAGTTCTTC.

The chain's CDR3 is CASSGQMLRGQYF. The CDR3 DNA reads TGTGCCAGTTCGGGACAGATGCTGCGTGGGCAGTACTTC. J is TRBJ2-5 and V is TRBV28; TRBD1 matches at 7 bases. Losses at the gene ends were 9 bases for V and 11 bases for J; bases not matched to a gene: 15. The CDR3 extends over 13 amino acids. Germline V gene data show CDR1 as MDHEN and CDR2 as SYDVKM.

The genes are TRBV4-1 and TRBJ1-4, with D maybe TRBD1 (5 bases). Germline CDR1 MGHRA, CDR2 YSYEKL. V was pared by 2 bases and J by 1 base, with 5 bases between. The CDR3 sequence is 14 residues long. CDR3 amino acids: CASSQTGTNEKLFF. CDR3 sequence (DNA): TGCGCCAGCAGCCAAACAGGAACTAATGAAAAACTGTTTTTT.

The sample holds a few counts of this clone. The gene calls are TRBV27 and TRBJ2-6, with 10 bases aligning to TRBD2. The V and J ends lost 6 bases and 0 bases, in that order; junction bases with no gene match: 8. CDR1 is MNHEY, CDR2 SMNVEV, per germline (reference sequence). This CDR3 contains 18 residues. CDR3 amino acids: CASRLRTSGSSGANVLTF. CDR3 DNA: TGTGCCAGCAGATTGAGGACTAGCGGTAGCTCTGGGGCCAACGTCCTGACTTTC. Based on the CDR3 plus reference TRBV27 and TRBJ2-6, the full variable domain is EAQVTQNPRYLITVTGKKLTVTCSQNMNHEYMSWYRQDPGLGLRQIYYSMNVEVTDKGDVPEGYKVSRKEKRNFPLILESPSPNQTSLYFCASRLRTSGSSGANVLTFGAGSRLTVL.

The chain is built from TRBV4-3 and TRBJ2-5; 11 nucleotides agree with TRBD2. The CDR3 contains 17 residues. The V segment lost 2 bases and the J segment 2 bases; nucleotides outside the gene matches: 7. Looked up from germline, CDR1 is LGHNA and CDR2 is YSLEER. CDR3 loop: CASSQLVAGGGQETQYF. CDR3 sequence (DNA): TGCGCCAGCAGCCAACTAGTAGCGGGAGGGGGGCAAGAGACCCAGTACTTC.

This chain links TRBV7-2 with TRBJ2-7; 9 bases map to TRBD1. Germline loops: CDR1 SGHTA, CDR2 FQGNSA. J lost 6 bases, V lost 5 bases, and 8 bases had no gene match. This CDR3 is built from 14 residues. The CDR3 sequence: CASSAGTGLGEQYF. The CDR3 nucleotides read TGTGCCAGCAGCGCCGGGACAGGGCTCGGCGAGCAGTACTTC.

The chain carries TRBV2 and TRBJ1-2, with a tentative D call TRBD1 (5 bases). The CDR3 extends over 12 amino acids. Germline CDR1 reads SNHLY; CDR2 reads FYNNEI. The V end was cut by 6 bases, the J end by 7 bases, with 12 bases between. Here the CDR3 reads CASSADSPGYTF. CDR3 in DNA: TGTGCCAGCAGCGCCGACAGCCCTGGCTACACCTTC.

This clone has just one count. CDR3 coding DNA: TGTGCCAGCAGTCGGCTACAGGGGTCAAACTATGGCTACACCTTC. Protein: CASSRLQGSNYGYTF. This chain links TRBV6-5 with TRBJ1-2; TRBD1 agrees at 7 bases. There are 15 residues in the CDR3. The J segment lost 2 bases and the V segment lost 5 bases, leaving 8 bases of the junction unmatched. Per the germline V gene, CDR1 is MNHEY and CDR2 is SVGAGI.

The CDR3 DNA reads as TGCAGTGCTAGGGCCTTAGAGACCCAGTACTTC. Protein sequence: CSARALETQYF. The chain couples TRBV20-1 to TRBJ2-5; D is undetermined. The ends were cut back, 3 bases at V and 4 bases at J, with 6 bases in the middle. CDR3 length: 11 amino acids. Germline V gene lookup returns CDR1 DFQATT and CDR2 SNEGSKA (reference sequence).

The chain joins TRBV7-9 to TRBJ1-2, with no clear D. In germline, CDR1 is SEHNR, CDR2 FQNEAQ (reference sequence). The CDR3 has 15 residues. The V end lost 1 base, the J end lost 2 bases, and 11 bases lay between the germline ends. The CDR3 region has the DNA TGTGCCAGCAGCTTAGGGGAGGGTTGGAACTATGGCTACACCTTC. It specifies CASSLGEGWNYGYTF.

The chain links TRBV28 to TRBJ2-3; 10 bases are shared with TRBD2. The ends lost 3 bases at V and 2 bases at J; junction bases unmatched: 14. CDR1 MDHEN and CDR2 SYDVKM come from the germline V gene. There are 19 residues in the CDR3. In nucleotides, the CDR3 is TGTGCCAGCAGTTTTAGTAGCGGGAGGAGGTTGGTGGTCACAGATACGCAGTATTTT. Protein product: CASSFSSGRRLVVTDTQYF.